What follows are 3 T cell receptor beta chains derived from one specimen sequenced in a study of blood T cell repertoires in COVID-19. Only in-frame clones appear in the TCRdb table, and some are missing; sequencing was by immunoSEQ multiplex PCR. The sample lists about 130,000 clones; more than 75% were seen once. Source material: peripheral blood. The receptor source for this set is a man aged 60 to 75 with COVID-19, enrolled during active disease.

The chain has TRBV30 and TRBJ1-1, with a weak D call TRBD1 (6 bases). The V end was cut by 3 bases, the J end by 1 base, with 12 bases between. Germline loops: CDR1 GTSNPN, CDR2 SVGIG (reference sequence). The CDR3 covers 14 residues. CDR3 coding DNA: TGTGCCTGGAGGCAGGGGACACAGAACACTGAAGCTTTCTTT. Its protein product is CAWRQGTQNTEAFF.

The chain joins TRBV12-3 or TRBV12-4 to TRBJ1-1; D not certain. This CDR3 is built from 12 residues. The V end was cut by 3 bases, the J end by 3 bases, with 5 bases between. This CDR3 reads CASSFADTEAFF. CDR3 nucleotide sequence: TGTGCCAGCAGTTTCGCGGACACTGAAGCTTTCTTT.

J is TRBJ2-1 and V is TRBV28; TRBD1 matches at 8 bases. The CDR3 contains 14 residues. V trimming: 7 bases; J trimming: 5 bases; junction bases outside the gene matches: 7. Germline V gives CDR1 MDHEN, CDR2 SYDVKM. The CDR3: CASIPGGTDNEQFF. The CDR3 DNA reads as TGTGCCAGCATCCCAGGGGGCACGGACAATGAGCAGTTCTTC. The full variable domain, completed using reference TRBV28 and TRBJ2-1, is DVKVTQSSRYLVKRTGEKVFLECVQDMDHENMFWYRQDPGLGLRLIYFSYDVKMKEKGDIPEGYSVSREKKERFSLILESASTNQTSMYLCASIPGGTDNEQFFGPGTRLTVL.